Following are 29 T cell receptor beta chains from one sample sequenced in a study of T cells after yellow fever vaccination (dated by TCRdb to between 2018 and 2021). To prepare the library, 5' RACE was applied. The data were produced on an Illumina HiSeq 2500. TCRdb reprocessing: public reads trimmed at Q25 with fastp, clones called with MiXCR, in-frame beta chains kept. CDR3 protein duplicates are merged, each entry listing the most common genes and DNA. Across this sample there are 250,000 to 300,000 distinct CDR3 sequences, with roughly 13% seen only once. The top ten constitute about 0.51% of the sample. The sample's treatment or condition, from its label and the paper: live attenuated yellow fever vaccine strain. The sequencing used CD4+ T cells sorted from PBMCs, collected 45 days after the yellow fever booster vaccination. These receptors were taken from a young man who received the YFV17D yellow fever vaccine.

The rearrangement uses TRBV7-6 and TRBJ1-1, with a possible D match to TRBD1 (5 bases). The CDR3 contains 14 residues. The germline CDR1 and CDR2 sequences are SGHVS and FNYEAQ. Trimming cost V 5 bases and J 2 bases, with 12 bases left between them. The CDR3 is CASSLGRGNTEAFF. CDR3 sequence (DNA): TGTGCCAGCAGCCTCGGGAGGGGTAACACTGAAGCTTTCTTT.

This clonotype occurred many times. CDR3 sequence (DNA): TGTGCCAGCTCACGCGACTGGGAGGAGGAGCAGTTCTTC. It translates to CASSRDWEEEQFF. The chain recombines TRBV18 with TRBJ2-1, with D tentatively TRBD2 (6 bases). With 4 bases removed from V and 10 bases from J, the gap between germline ends came to 14 bases. The CDR3 extends over 13 amino acids. The germline V gene encodes CDR1 KGHSH and CDR2 LQKENI.

The V and J genes are TRBV20-1 and TRBJ1-5; possible D gene TRBD1, 5 bases. CDR3 size: 12 residues. The V end was cut by 3 bases, the J end by 5 bases, with 8 bases between. Germline lookup yields CDR1 DFQATT and CDR2 SNEGSKA (reference sequence). The CDR3 nucleotides are TGCAGTGCTAGGAGGGGCGATCAGCCCCAGCATTTT. As protein: CSARRGDQPQHF.

This clonotype was found a few times. The V call is TRBV18, the J call TRBJ1-5, with D unclear. The germline CDR1 and CDR2 sequences are KGHSH and LQKENI. This CDR3 comprises 13 residues. V lost 2 bases to trimming and J lost 6 bases, with 8 bases between them. The CDR3 loop is CASSPGELQPQHF. CDR3 coding DNA: TGTGCCAGCTCACCAGGGGAACTTCAGCCCCAGCATTTT.

The chain combines TRBV27 with TRBJ1-6; D ambiguous. The CDR3 spans 13 residues. V lost 2 bases and J lost 4, with 3 bases in between. CDR1 and CDR2 from the germline V gene are MNHEY and SMNVEV (reference sequence). The CDR3 sequence is CASSLGYNSPLHF. As DNA, the CDR3 is TGTGCCAGCAGTTTAGGGTATAATTCACCCCTCCACTTT.

The CDR3 DNA reads as TGCAGTGCTAGAGCCCTGGGACTAGCGGGAGTCAGTGAGACCCAGTACTTC. This sequence encodes CSARALGLAGVSETQYF. The gene calls are TRBV20-1 and TRBJ2-5; 14 bases agree with TRBD2. The CDR3 has 17 amino acids. CDR1 is DFQATT, CDR2 SNEGSKA, per germline (reference sequence). Trimming at V came to 1 base and at J to 5 bases, leaving 9 bases not matched to a gene.

This chain joins TRBV28 and TRBJ2-1, with TRBD2 as a possible D gene (5 bases). This CDR3 has 13 amino acids. Germline CDR1 reads MDHEN; CDR2 reads SYDVKM. The V gene lost 11 bases and the J gene lost 8 bases, with 19 bases spanning the gap. CDR3 sequence (DNA): TGTGCCGGCTGGAGCGGCGTTATAGATGAGCAGTTCTTC. This sequence encodes CAGWSGVIDEQFF.

This clonotype has just a few counts. The chain links TRBV6-2 or TRBV6-3 to TRBJ2-3; 10 bases align to TRBD2. V was pared by 0 bases and J by 4 bases, with 10 bases of the junction left unmatched. CDR1 is MNHEY and CDR2 is SVGEGT in the germline V gene. The CDR3 runs 18 residues. Written as DNA, the CDR3 is TGTGCCAGCAGTTACTCGATTTCTAGCGGGAGAAAATCAGATACGCAGTATTTT. Its translation is CASSYSISSGRKSDTQYF.

The CDR3 protein is CASGEDYLSYEQYF. The CDR3 bases are TGTGCCAGCGGGGAGGATTATCTCTCCTACGAGCAGTACTTC. The chain carries TRBV2 and TRBJ2-7, with a tentative D call TRBD2 (6 bases). Trimming cost V 8 bases and J 0 bases, with 14 bases left between them. The CDR3 totals 14 residues. Germline-derived CDR1 and CDR2 are SNHLY and FYNNEI.

The chain carries TRBV4-3 and TRBJ2-1; 8 nucleotides align to TRBD2. V shed 0 bases, J shed 4 bases, and the junction held 8 bases outside the gene matches. The CDR3 is made up of 17 amino acids. Germline assignment: CDR1 LGHNA and CDR2 YSLEER. The CDR3 sequence is CASSQDLAGGGYNEQFF. For the CDR3, the DNA is TGCGCCAGCAGCCAAGATCTGGCCGGGGGGGGTTACAATGAGCAGTTCTTC.

This clonotype turned up a few times. The chain recombines TRBV6-1 with TRBJ2-6, with 9 bases aligning to TRBD1. The CDR3 is made up of 16 amino acids. Germline lookup yields CDR1 MNHNS and CDR2 SASEGT. V dropped 10 bases and J dropped 0; count of bases not matched to a gene: 7. This chain's CDR3 is CATHRDRVSGANVLTF. CDR3 sequence (DNA): TGTGCCACGCACCGGGACAGGGTCTCTGGGGCCAACGTCCTGACTTTC.

V usage is TRBV7-2 and J usage is TRBJ1-2; D is perhaps TRBD1 (6 bases). The germline CDR1 and CDR2 sequences are SGHTA and FQGNSA. Trimming stripped 5 bases from V and 0 bases from J, with 16 bases between. The CDR3 is 16 amino acids. CDR3 nucleotides: TGTGCCAGCAGCCTAGGGGGGACCCAGGCTAACTATGGCTACACCTTC. Translation gives CASSLGGTQANYGYTF.

This rearrangement joins TRBV7-2 to TRBJ2-7; tentatively, D is TRBD1 (5 bases). This CDR3 has 16 amino acids. V was trimmed by 1 base and J by 3 bases, leaving 16 bases between them. Germline V gives CDR1 SGHTA, CDR2 FQGNSA. CDR3 region: CASSLGGTIGVYEQYF. The CDR3 bases are TGTGCCAGCAGCTTAGGGGGCACCATCGGAGTCTACGAGCAGTACTTC. Full variable domain (rest looked up from reference TRBV7-2 and TRBJ2-7): GAGVSQSPSNKVTEKGKDVELRCDPISGHTALYWYRQSLGQGLEFLIYFQGNSAPDKSGLPSDRFSAERTGGSVSTLTIQRTQQEDSAVYLCASSLGGTIGVYEQYFGPGTRLTVT.

This clonotype was seen only a few times. Here the CDR3 reads CASSLNRVGNIQYF. CDR3 bases: TGTGCCAGCAGCCTGAACAGGGTCGGGAACATTCAGTACTTC. This sequence joins TRBV6-2 or TRBV6-3 and TRBJ2-4; possibly TRBD1 for D (6 bases). CDR1 and CDR2 (germline): MNHEY, SVGEGT. The CDR3 loop spans 14 amino acids. V lost 6 bases and J 7 bases, leaving 16 bases between the germline ends.

The chain combines TRBV5-6 with TRBJ2-1; no definite D call. The V end was cut by 2 bases, the J end by 10 bases, with 10 bases between. The CDR3 spans 12 residues. Germline V gene sequence: CDR1 SGHDT, CDR2 YYEEEE. The CDR3 here is CASSLSFQEQFF. CDR3 DNA: TGTGCCAGCAGCTTAAGCTTTCAGGAGCAGTTCTTC.

This clonotype was counted between two and nine times. V gene TRBV29-1 combines with J gene TRBJ2-5, with 8 bases that match TRBD2. The CDR3 contains 15 residues. V trimming: 5 bases; J trimming: 1 base; junction bases outside the gene matches: 9. Looked up from germline, CDR1 is SQVTM and CDR2 is ANQGSEA. In nucleotides, the CDR3 is TGCAGCGTTTTGGGAGGACTAGCAGCCCAAGAGACCCAGTACTTC. It specifies CSVLGGLAAQETQYF.

V gene TRBV11-2 combines with J gene TRBJ2-5, with D perhaps TRBD1 (6 bases). The germline V gene has CDR1 SGHAT and CDR2 FQNNGV. This CDR3 is 14 amino acids long. With 5 bases removed from V and 2 bases from J, the gap between germline ends came to 12 bases. The CDR3 here is CASSKGQYQETQYF. CDR3 coding DNA: TGTGCCAGCAGCAAGGGACAATATCAAGAGACCCAGTACTTC.

This clonotype showed up just a few times. The chain links TRBV29-1 to TRBJ2-7; TRBD2 matches 12 bases. There are 15 residues in the CDR3. Germline-derived CDR1 and CDR2 are SQVTM and ANQGSEA. After removal of 6 bases from V and 3 bases from J, the junction contained 9 bases not matched to a gene. This chain's CDR3 is CSVVPTSGSNYEQYF. The CDR3 bases are TGCAGCGTCGTCCCGACTAGCGGGAGTAACTACGAGCAGTACTTC.

Concerning this clonotype: A read error is possible here, since a much larger clone lies one base away. J is TRBJ2-3 and V is TRBV7-9; 8 bases align to TRBD2. Germline CDR1 and CDR2: SEHNR and FQNEAQ (reference sequence). The CDR3 runs 16 residues. The CDR3 DNA is TGTGCCAGCAGCTTACTGCGGGAGGTGAGCACAGATCCGCAGTATTTT. It specifies CASSLLREVSTDPQYF.

The rearrangement links TRBV7-9 to TRBJ2-5; TRBD2 matches 12 bases. This CDR3 region has 16 residues. Unmatched junction bases numbered 4, after V lost 4 bases and J lost 1 base. CDR1 is SEHNR, CDR2 FQNEAQ, per germline (reference sequence). CDR3: CASSYGLAGPQETQYF. The CDR3 DNA sequence: TGTGCCAGCAGCTATGGACTAGCGGGACCCCAAGAGACCCAGTACTTC.

The J gene is TRBJ2-6, the V gene TRBV10-3; no reliable D call. With 4 bases removed from V and 2 bases from J, the gap between germline ends came to 9 bases. CDR3 length: 15 residues. The V gene's germline CDR1 is ENHRY and CDR2 SYGVKD. CDR3 amino acids: CAISVSEPGANVLTF. The DNA for the CDR3 is TGTGCCATCAGTGTATCGGAGCCTGGGGCCAACGTCCTGACTTTC.

A few counts support this clonotype. V is TRBV6-1 and J is TRBJ2-3; D may be TRBD2 (6 bases). V was pared by 10 bases and J by 2 bases, with 19 bases between. Germline CDR1 is MNHNS and CDR2 is SASEGT. The CDR3 has 15 residues. CDR3 amino acids: CATTPGGLNTDTQYF. DNA for the CDR3: TGTGCCACCACCCCCGGGGGTCTCAACACAGATACGCAGTATTTT.

V and J are TRBV6-1 and TRBJ2-3; 13 nucleotides match TRBD2. Germline CDR1 and CDR2: MNHNS and SASEGT. The CDR3 runs to 14 residues. V lost 10 bases to trimming and J lost 0 bases; unmatched junction nucleotides: 1. The CDR3 bases are TGTGCCACGACTAGCGGGGGGAGCACAGATACGCAGTATTTT. Translating it yields CATTSGGSTDTQYF.

As DNA, the CDR3 is TGTGCCAGCAGTGAAATTGCTCCCGGGGAGCTGTTTTTT. It codes for CASSEIAPGELFF. The chain links TRBV2 to TRBJ2-2; D uncertain. The CDR3 has 13 amino acids. The ends were cut back, 2 bases at V and 6 bases at J, with 7 bases in the middle. CDR1 and CDR2 from the germline V gene are SNHLY and FYNNEI. The full variable domain, completed using reference TRBV2 and TRBJ2-2, is EPEVTQTPSHQVTQMGQEVILRCVPISNHLYFYWYRQILGQKVEFLVSFYNNEISEKSEIFDDQFSVERPDGSNFTLKIRSTKLEDSAMYFCASSEIAPGELFFGEGSRLTVL.

This clonotype was counted a few times. The chain carries TRBV12-3 or TRBV12-4 and TRBJ2-1, with TRBD2 matching over 9 bases. J lost 3 bases, V lost 6 bases, and 9 bases had no gene match. The CDR3 totals 16 residues. The CDR3 reads CASSEPGLAVYNEQFF. In DNA, the CDR3 is TGTGCCAGCAGCGAACCGGGACTAGCCGTCTACAATGAGCAGTTCTTC.

This rearrangement joins TRBV10-2 to TRBJ1-1, with 7 bases identical to TRBD1. The J segment lost 6 bases and the V segment lost 5 bases, leaving 3 bases of the junction unmatched. Per the germline V gene, CDR1 is WSHSY and CDR2 is SAAADI. The CDR3 consists of 12 residues. CDR3 residues: CASSRDSAEAFF. The CDR3 coding sequence is TGCGCCAGCAGTAGGGACAGCGCTGAAGCTTTCTTT.

The gene calls are TRBV27 and TRBJ2-7; 9 bases are shared with TRBD2. CDR3 length equals 14 residues. The V gene end was trimmed by 3 bases and the J gene end by 6 bases; junction bases not matched to a gene: 6. Germline loops: CDR1 MNHEY, CDR2 SMNVEV (reference sequence). This CDR3 reads CASSLSGTSSEQYF. CDR3 bases: TGTGCCAGCAGTTTGTCCGGGACTAGCAGCGAGCAGTACTTC.

As for this clonotype: A much larger clone differs from this one at a single base, so this may be a read error. This chain links TRBV6-2 or TRBV6-3 with TRBJ2-7; D remains ambiguous. Trimming cost V 6 bases and J 0 bases, with 3 bases left between them. Germline CDR1 reads MNHEY; CDR2 reads SVGEGT. The CDR3 length is 11 residues. CDR3 coding DNA: TGTGCCAGCAGACGCTCCTACGAGCAGTACTTC. This encodes CASRRSYEQYF.

This clonotype was recorded a few times. CDR3 sequence (DNA): TGTGCCAGCAGCCCCCGGGGGTCCTATGGCTACACCTTC. It codes for CASSPRGSYGYTF. V gene TRBV7-2 combines with J gene TRBJ1-2, with a possible D match to TRBD1 (5 bases). V dropped 5 bases and J dropped 4 bases, with 11 bases sitting between them. The CDR3 is 13 residues long. Germline loops: CDR1 SGHTA, CDR2 FQGNSA. Full variable domain (remainder filled in from reference TRBV7-2 and TRBJ1-2): GAGVSQSPSNKVTEKGKDVELRCDPISGHTALYWYRQSLGQGLEFLIYFQGNSAPDKSGLPSDRFSAERTGGSVSTLTIQRTQQEDSAVYLCASSPRGSYGYTFGSGTRLTVV.